These 10 T cell receptor beta chains share one sample of origin, sequenced in a study of graft-versus-host responses after intestinal transplantation. Here immunoSEQ multiplex PCR was the method, and the copy in TCRdb shows in-frame clones only, minus some. This table has approximately 38,000 clones, around 86% appearing once. Sequencing used PBMCs, obtained roughly 34 months after transplant. All receptors come from a human patient who received an intestinal transplant, so some T cells may come from the graft donor.

The CDR3 is CAWTPRIGGELFF. The CDR3 DNA reads TGTGCCTGGACCCCACGGATAGGCGGGGAGCTGTTTTTT. The chain couples TRBV30 to TRBJ2-2; D gene ambiguous. V lost 4 bases to trimming and J lost 7 bases, with 13 bases between them. Germline values: CDR1 GTSNPN, CDR2 SVGIG (reference sequence). This CDR3 region has 13 residues. The whole variable domain, filled in from reference TRBV30 and TRBJ2-2, reads SQTIHQWPATLVQPVGSPLSLECTVEGTSNPNLYWYRQAAGRGLQLLFYSVGIGQISSEVPQNLSASRPQDRQFILSSKKLLLSDSGFYLCAWTPRIGGELFFGEGSRLTVL.

The chain is built from TRBV27 and TRBJ1-6, with a tentative D call TRBD1 (5 bases). The germline gives CDR1 MNHEY, CDR2 SMNVEV (reference sequence). This CDR3 has 15 residues. V was cut by 5 bases and J by 7 bases, with 15 bases left in between. The CDR3 nucleotides read TGTGCCAGCAGTAGGGGAACCCTGGTCAATTCACCCCTCCACTTT. This encodes CASSRGTLVNSPLHF.

Written as DNA, the CDR3 is TGTGCCAGCAGCTTACCGCTAACTATGGGCTACACCTTC. It specifies CASSLPLTMGYTF. The chain is built from TRBV7-9 and TRBJ1-2; D is ambiguous. Germline assignment: CDR1 SEHNR and CDR2 FQNEAQ (reference sequence). CDR3 length: 13 residues. The ends were cut back, 2 bases at V and 8 bases at J, with 12 bases in the middle.

V gene TRBV11-2 combines with J gene TRBJ2-1; D is uncertain. Germline CDR1 and CDR2: SGHAT and FQNNGV. The CDR3 spans 10 residues. V gave up 8 bases and J gave up 6 bases, with 5 bases separating them. CDR3 sequence: CASLGNEQFF. The CDR3 region has the DNA TGTGCCAGCTTAGGCAATGAGCAGTTCTTC. The variable domain in full, with the rest retrieved from reference TRBV11-2 and TRBJ2-1, is EAGVAQSPRYKIIEKRQSVAFWCNPISGHATLYWYQQILGQGPKLLIQFQNNGVVDDSQLPKDRFSAERLKGVDSTLKIQPAKLEDSAVYLCASLGNEQFFGPGTRLTVL.

The rearrangement uses TRBV7-3 and TRBJ2-1; the D gene could be TRBD1 or TRBD2 (5 bases each). Trimming removed 5 bases at V and 1 base at J, with 12 bases between. CDR3 length: 15 residues. Germline-derived CDR1 and CDR2 are SGHTA and FQGTGA. The CDR3 DNA is TGTGCCAGCAGCCCGGGACCCGAGTCCTACAATGAGCAGTTCTTC. Protein sequence: CASSPGPESYNEQFF.

The chain carries TRBV4-2 and TRBJ2-1; 12 positions agree with TRBD2. CDR3 size: 19 residues. The germline V gene has CDR1 LGHNA and CDR2 YNFKEQ. Trimming removed 0 bases from V and 4 bases from J; junction bases left unmatched: 10. The CDR3 DNA reads as TGTGCCAGCAGCCAAGAGGTCGTCGGACTAGCGGGACCATACAATGAGCAGTTCTTC. Protein: CASSQEVVGLAGPYNEQFF.

This sequence joins TRBV27 and TRBJ2-2, with 8 bases fitting TRBD2. V lost 6 bases, J lost 7 bases, and 7 bases stayed unmatched. The germline gives CDR1 MNHEY, CDR2 SMNVEV (reference sequence). The CDR3 is 14 amino acids. CDR3 in amino acids: CASRKVAGYGELFF. For the CDR3, the DNA is TGTGCCAGCAGGAAAGTAGCGGGGTACGGGGAGCTGTTTTTT.

The sample holds one count of this clone. The chain joins TRBV18 to TRBJ2-2, with 12 bases fitting TRBD2. CDR1 is KGHSH, CDR2 LQKENI, per germline. The CDR3 length is 19 residues. V lost 4 bases, J lost 1 base, and 10 bases stayed unmatched. CDR3 loop: CASSLPNPGLAGNTGELFF. CDR3 DNA sequence: TGTGCCAGCTCACTACCCAACCCGGGACTAGCGGGGAACACCGGGGAGCTGTTTTTT.

This chain uses TRBV5-1 with TRBJ1-3; TRBD1 matches at 7 bases. CDR1 and CDR2 (germline): SGHRS, YFSETQ. This CDR3 is built from 15 residues. The ends lost 0 bases at V and 8 bases at J; junction bases unmatched: 8. Here the CDR3 reads CASSLEGAGGDTIYF. The CDR3 DNA follows: TGCGCCAGCAGCTTGGAGGGGGCAGGAGGAGACACCATATATTTT. Based on the CDR3 plus reference TRBV5-1 and TRBJ1-3, the full variable domain is KAGVTQTPRYLIKTRGQQVTLSCSPISGHRSVSWYQQTPGQGLQFLFEYFSETQRNKGNFPGRFSGRQFSNSRSEMNVSTLELGDSALYLCASSLEGAGGDTIYFGEGSWLTVV.

This clone showed up just a few times. The chain couples TRBV6-1 to TRBJ1-2; no firm D call. V lost 4 bases and J 0 bases, leaving 9 bases between the germline ends. The CDR3 runs to 14 residues. CDR1 and CDR2 (germline): MNHNS, SASEGT. The CDR3: CASSGSLANYGYTF. The CDR3 DNA reads as TGTGCCAGCAGTGGAAGCCTGGCTAACTATGGCTACACCTTC.